These 26 T cell receptor beta chains originate from one sample sequenced in a study of shared clonotypes between healthy human individuals. Generated by immunoSEQ multiplex PCR, the TCRdb table keeps only in-frame clones and is missing some. The profile covers around 2,000,000 clones, with roughly 96% appearing a single time and 0.13% taken by the ten largest. Sequencing was carried out using naive CD4+ T cells sorted from blood. Subset defined: CD45RA+ positively selected. These receptors were obtained from a man aged 18-30 years in good health.

The rearrangement uses TRBV28 and TRBJ1-1; the match to TRBD1 covers 9 bases. Germline V gene sequence: CDR1 MDHEN, CDR2 SYDVKM. The CDR3 has 15 amino acids. Trimming removed 5 bases from V and 5 bases from J; junction bases left unmatched: 9. In nucleotides, the CDR3 is TGTGCCAGCAGTCTTCACAGGGGGCTAGGAACTGAAGCTTTCTTT. Translating gives CASSLHRGLGTEAFF.

This rearrangement joins TRBV9 to TRBJ1-5, with TRBD1 matching 10 bases. The CDR3 is 15 amino acids. Germline V lookup: CDR1 SGDLS, CDR2 YYNGEE. Trimming took 3 bases from V and 4 from J; bases not matched to a gene: 4. The CDR3 coding sequence is TGTGCCAGCAGCGAGGGACAGGGGAGGAATCAGCCCCAGCATTTT. Translation: CASSEGQGRNQPQHF.

The J gene is TRBJ1-2, the V gene TRBV5-1, with D perhaps matching TRBD1 (6 bases). This CDR3 has 14 amino acids. From germline, CDR1 is SGHRS and CDR2 YFSETQ. The germline V and J ends were trimmed by 5 bases and 7 bases, with 18 bases remaining between them. The CDR3 coding sequence is TGCGCCAGCAGAATCTGGAACAGGGAAGGTGGCTACACCTTC. Its protein product is CASRIWNREGGYTF. Full variable domain (missing parts from reference TRBV5-1 and TRBJ1-2): KAGVTQTPRYLIKTRGQQVTLSCSPISGHRSVSWYQQTPGQGLQFLFEYFSETQRNKGNFPGRFSGRQFSNSRSEMNVSTLELGDSALYLCASRIWNREGGYTFGSGTRLTVV.

The chain employs TRBV18 and TRBJ2-5, with 10 bases fitting TRBD2. In germline, CDR1 is KGHSH, CDR2 LQKENI. The length of the CDR3 is 18 residues. The V and J ends lost 2 bases and 5 bases, in that order; junction bases with no gene match: 14. The CDR3 region is CASSPFPLAGAGGETQYF. The CDR3 bases are TGTGCCAGCTCACCATTCCCCCTAGCGGGGGCAGGCGGGGAGACCCAGTACTTC.

The chain uses TRBV10-3 and TRBJ2-7; D remains ambiguous. V lost 3 bases, J lost 4 bases, and 16 bases lay in between. This CDR3 is 15 amino acids long. Germline-derived CDR1 and CDR2 are ENHRY and SYGVKD. The CDR3 protein is CAISDTDPSPYEQYF. CDR3 DNA sequence: TGTGCCATCAGTGATACAGATCCCTCTCCGTACGAGCAGTACTTC.

The chain's CDR3 is CASSPGRLLNTEAFF. The DNA for the CDR3 is TGTGCCAGCTCACCAGGGCGGCTGTTGAACACTGAAGCTTTCTTT. The chain links TRBV18 to TRBJ1-1; D is ambiguous. Germline CDR1 and CDR2: KGHSH and LQKENI. The CDR3 has 15 residues. V lost 2 bases, J lost 0 bases, and 10 bases lay in between.

The rearrangement uses TRBV19 and TRBJ2-7, with a tentative D call TRBD2 (7 bases). CDR3 length equals 14 residues. Trimming took off 3 bases at V and 5 bases at J, with 14 bases between the two ends. CDR1 is LNHDA and CDR2 is SQIVND in the germline V gene (reference sequence). CDR3 DNA: TGTGCCAGTAGTATCCAGGGGAGGGAACACGAGCAGTACTTC. Protein product: CASSIQGREHEQYF.

V gene TRBV6-4 combines with J gene TRBJ1-3; D unresolved. The CDR3 extends over 13 amino acids. V lost 5 bases, J lost 9 bases, and 14 bases lay in between. Germline V gives CDR1 MRHNA, CDR2 SNTAGT. CDR3 DNA: TGTGCCAGCAGTTCTGGAGGGATCGGCACCATATATTTT. It yields the protein CASSSGGIGTIYF.

The rearrangement links TRBV30 to TRBJ2-2, with D hard to call. The CDR3 contains 14 residues. CDR1 and CDR2 from the germline V gene are GTSNPN and SVGIG (reference sequence). Trimming shortened V by 3 bases and J by 4 bases, and 12 bases separated the two germline ends. The CDR3 coding sequence is TGTGCCTGGAGAGCCAAGGTCCGCACCGGGGAGCTGTTTTTT. This encodes CAWRAKVRTGELFF.

J is TRBJ1-5 and V is TRBV27, with D maybe TRBD1 (6 bases). V was trimmed by 5 bases and J by 1 base, leaving 18 bases between them. The CDR3 is made up of 17 amino acids. Per germline, CDR1 MNHEY and CDR2 SMNVEV (reference sequence). The CDR3, as DNA: TGTGCCAGCAGTCCCACCGGACAGTGGTTGAGCAATCAGCCCCAGCATTTT. Translation: CASSPTGQWLSNQPQHF.

The J gene is TRBJ1-4, the V gene TRBV7-9; no clear D. Trimming pared 3 bases from V and 3 bases from J, leaving 5 bases between. Looked up from germline, CDR1 is SEHNR and CDR2 is FQNEAQ (reference sequence). The CDR3 is made up of 13 amino acids. CDR3 nucleotides: TGTGCCAGCAGCTTTTCATCTAATGAAAAACTGTTTTTT. Its protein is CASSFSSNEKLFF.

The J gene is TRBJ2-7, the V gene TRBV4-2, with D perhaps matching TRBD1 (6 bases). The CDR3 runs 14 residues. Trimming took off 8 bases at V and 3 bases at J, with 17 bases between the two ends. Germline CDR1 and CDR2: LGHNA and YNFKEQ. The CDR3 DNA reads TGTGCCAGCTCTCGGTCAGGGGAGTTCTACGAGCAGTACTTC. Amino acid sequence: CASSRSGEFYEQYF.

This chain joins TRBV18 and TRBJ1-5, with 12 bases fitting TRBD1. Germline CDR1 KGHSH, CDR2 LQKENI. Trimming took 3 bases from V and 3 from J; bases not matched to a gene: 9. The CDR3 has 18 residues. CDR3 sequence (DNA): TGTGCCAGCTCACCTAAGGTTGGGACAGGGGGCTACAATCAGCCCCAGCATTTT. It is translated as CASSPKVGTGGYNQPQHF.

As to this clone: One end of the junction varies from germline; a read error may be responsible. The rearrangement links TRBV27 to TRBJ1-2; 9 bases match TRBD1. This CDR3 comprises 14 residues. Germline V gives CDR1 MNHEY, CDR2 SMNVEV (reference sequence). The DNA of the CDR3 is TGTGCCAGCAGCGATTTACAGGGGGCATATGTCTACACCTTC. It codes for CASSDLQGAYVYTF.

Note on this clone: Other DNA sequences from this sample encode an identical CDR3 as well. The rearrangement uses TRBV30 and TRBJ1-1; D is ambiguous. With 0 bases removed from V and 1 base from J, the gap between germline ends came to 6 bases. Germline CDR1 and CDR2: GTSNPN and SVGIG (reference sequence). This CDR3 has 13 residues. The DNA of the CDR3 is TGTGCCTGGAGTGTTTGGGGGAACACTGAAGCTTTCTTT. Translating it yields CAWSVWGNTEAFF. The complete variable domain, with remaining parts taken from reference TRBV30 and TRBJ1-1, reads SQTIHQWPATLVQPVGSPLSLECTVEGTSNPNLYWYRQAAGRGLQLLFYSVGIGQISSEVPQNLSASRPQDRQFILSSKKLLLSDSGFYLCAWSVWGNTEAFFGQGTRLTVV.

CDR3 DNA sequence: TGTGCCAGCAGCTGGACAGGGGTGGGCGGGGAGCTGTTTTTT. Its protein product is CASSWTGVGGELFF. The chain employs TRBV25-1 and TRBJ2-2; TRBD1 agrees at 9 bases. Looked up from germline, CDR1 is MGHDK and CDR2 is SYGVNS. V dropped 6 bases and J dropped 7; count of bases not matched to a gene: 6. CDR3 length: 14 amino acids.

This clone was detected only once. The chain couples TRBV5-1 to TRBJ2-6; D is unresolved. The CDR3 runs 14 residues. Trimming took off 0 bases at V and 6 bases at J, with 7 bases between the two ends. Germline V CDR1 and CDR2: SGHRS, YFSETQ. The CDR3 sequence is CASSLGGPANVLTF. DNA for the CDR3: TGCGCCAGCAGCTTGGGCGGTCCGGCCAACGTCCTGACTTTC.

The table lists this clone with a count of one. The CDR3 DNA reads TGTGCCAGCAGTTTAGACAGGGGTTGGGAAAACATTCAGTACTTC. It specifies CASSLDRGWENIQYF. The V gene is TRBV28, the J gene TRBJ2-4; the match to TRBD1 covers 8 bases. Germline assignment: CDR1 MDHEN and CDR2 SYDVKM. The CDR3 is 15 residues long. The J segment lost 5 bases and the V segment lost 2 bases, leaving 5 bases of the junction unmatched.

The CDR3 loop reads CAISGGRDTGELFF. Here the CDR3 DNA reads TGTGCCATCAGTGGGGGCAGGGACACCGGGGAGCTGTTTTTT. The V call is TRBV10-3, the J call TRBJ2-2; D is possibly TRBD1 (5 bases). This CDR3 spans 14 amino acids. Germline V lookup: CDR1 ENHRY, CDR2 SYGVKD. V was cut by 4 bases and J by 3 bases, with 9 bases left in between.

The chain uses TRBV10-3 and TRBJ1-4; D might be TRBD1 (5 bases). This CDR3 contains 14 residues. Deletions cut 0 bases from V and 7 bases from J, with 9 bases between. Germline V gene sequence: CDR1 ENHRY, CDR2 SYGVKD. As DNA, the CDR3 is TGTGCCATCAGTGAGTCGGACGGGGGTGAAAAACTGTTTTTT. As protein: CAISESDGGEKLFF.

This clone was recorded many times. The rearrangement links TRBV25-1 to TRBJ1-3; D call uncertain. Germline CDR1 is MGHDK and CDR2 is SYGVNS. The length of the CDR3 is 14 residues. Between the trimmed V and J ends, which lost 0 bases and 5 bases, there was a span of 8 bases. In DNA form, the CDR3 reads TGTGCCAGCAGTGAATATCAGACACGAAACACCATATATTTT. Residues: CASSEYQTRNTIYF.

The rearrangement uses TRBV30 and TRBJ2-7; possibly TRBD2 for D (6 bases). V was cut by 7 bases and J by 3 bases, with 16 bases left in between. The CDR3 sequence is 13 residues long. Looked up from germline, CDR1 is GTSNPN and CDR2 is SVGIG (reference sequence). The CDR3 here is CAFNTGVFYEQYF. In DNA, the CDR3 is TGTGCCTTCAACACGGGGGTTTTCTACGAGCAGTACTTC.

This clone was observed a single time. The genes are TRBV4-1 and TRBJ1-6, with a weak D call TRBD1 (5 bases). CDR1 MGHRA and CDR2 YSYEKL come from the germline V gene. The V gene lost 2 bases and the J gene lost 8 bases, with 10 bases spanning the gap. This CDR3 is built from 14 residues. The CDR3 sequence is CASSQRGSYSPLHF. The CDR3 region has the DNA TGCGCCAGCAGCCAAAGGGGATCATATTCACCCCTCCACTTT.

This clone was seen once. The V call is TRBV6-1, the J call TRBJ2-4; weak D call: TRBD2 (5 bases). Germline assignment: CDR1 MNHNS and CDR2 SASEGT. V was trimmed by 7 bases and J by 5 bases, leaving 12 bases between them. The CDR3 sequence is 13 residues long. The CDR3 region is CASNIEEENIQYF. The DNA of the CDR3 is TGTGCCAGCAACATCGAGGAGGAAAACATTCAGTACTTC.

This clone occurred once. The rearrangement joins TRBV11-2 to TRBJ1-6; D ambiguous. The V end was cut by 6 bases, the J end by 7 bases, with 13 bases between. This CDR3 region has 14 residues. CDR1 is SGHAT, CDR2 FQNNGV, per germline. The DNA for the CDR3 is TGTGCCAGCAGTTTCACCGCAGAGAATTCACCCCTCCACTTT. Translating it yields CASSFTAENSPLHF.

This chain links TRBV6-1 with TRBJ2-7; D tentatively fits TRBD1 or TRBD2 (5 bases each). CDR3 length equals 15 residues. The ends were cut back, 6 bases at V and 2 bases at J, with 17 bases in the middle. CDR1 and CDR2 from the germline V gene are MNHNS and SASEGT. Here the CDR3 reads CASSEYGTAAYEQYF. CDR3 DNA: TGTGCCAGCAGCGAGTATGGGACGGCAGCCTACGAGCAGTACTTC.